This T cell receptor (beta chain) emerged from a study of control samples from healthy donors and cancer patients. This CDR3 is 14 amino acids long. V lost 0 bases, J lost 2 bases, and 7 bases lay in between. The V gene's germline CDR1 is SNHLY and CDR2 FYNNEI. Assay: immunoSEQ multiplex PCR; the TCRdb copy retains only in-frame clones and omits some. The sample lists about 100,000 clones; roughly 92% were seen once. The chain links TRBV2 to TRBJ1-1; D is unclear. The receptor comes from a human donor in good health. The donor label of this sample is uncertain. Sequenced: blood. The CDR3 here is CASSEAPGNTEAFF. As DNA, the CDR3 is TGTGCCAGCAGTGAAGCACCAGGAAACACTGAAGCTTTCTTT.